Presented here are 17 T cell receptor beta chains from one specimen sequenced in a study of cytomegalovirus exposure and HLA in healthy donors. TCRdb's copy holds only in-frame clones and misses some; the assay was immunoSEQ multiplex PCR. The table lists 35,000 to 50,000 clones, roughly 93% of them singletons. Sequenced input: PBMCs. These receptors originate from a woman aged 18-35 years in good health and CMV-seronegative.

This sequence joins TRBV29-1 and TRBJ1-3; 7 positions agree with TRBD1. The CDR3 is 14 amino acids. Germline CDR1 is SQVTM and CDR2 is ANQGSEA. Losses at the gene ends were 5 bases for V and 0 bases for J; bases not matched to a gene: 4. The CDR3 protein is CSVLGGSSGNTIYF. In DNA, the CDR3 is TGCAGCGTTCTAGGGGGCTCCTCTGGAAACACCATATATTTT.

The chain is built from TRBV6-6 and TRBJ1-2; no definite D call. The CDR3 has 14 residues. CDR1 is MNHNY, CDR2 SVGAGI, per germline (reference sequence). V was trimmed by 2 bases and J by 6 bases, leaving 13 bases between them. CDR3 coding DNA: TGTGCCAGCAGTTACGCGGAGGGTAGACATGGCTACACCTTC. It translates to CASSYAEGRHGYTF.

CDR3 sequence (DNA): TGTGCCAGCAGCCAAGGGGGACAGGGCGGTTCACCCCTCCACTTT. Translation: CASSQGGQGGSPLHF. The V call is TRBV5-5, the J call TRBJ1-6, with 9 bases matching TRBD1. V trimming: 4 bases; J trimming: 9 bases; junction bases outside the gene matches: 8. The germline V gene encodes CDR1 SGHKS and CDR2 YYEKEE (reference sequence). The CDR3 runs to 15 residues.

The chain joins TRBV9 to TRBJ1-1; D is unclear. Germline-derived CDR1 and CDR2 are SGDLS and YYNGEE. The CDR3 consists of 14 residues. Trimming stripped 4 bases from V and 10 bases from J, with 20 bases between. The CDR3 is CASSPEPASVGAFF. The CDR3 region has the DNA TGTGCCAGCAGCCCCGAACCCGCGAGCGTGGGAGCTTTCTTT.

The chain couples TRBV27 to TRBJ2-7, with D possibly being TRBD2 (6 bases). CDR3 length: 17 residues. The V gene's germline CDR1 is MNHEY and CDR2 SMNVEV (reference sequence). V shed 3 bases and J shed 3 bases, with 21 bases lying between them. The CDR3 bases are TGTGCCAGCAGTTTCTTTTCGTTGGACGGGGGATTCTACGAGCAGTACTTC. Translating gives CASSFFSLDGGFYEQYF.

The genes are TRBV27 and TRBJ1-5; 7 bases are a match to TRBD1. V lost 4 bases and J lost 7; bases outside the gene matches: 7. The CDR3 runs to 14 residues. In germline, CDR1 is MNHEY, CDR2 SMNVEV (reference sequence). DNA of the CDR3: TGTGCCAGCAGTTCGACAGGGAGAGGACAGCCCCAGCATTTT. This gives the protein CASSSTGRGQPQHF.

The rearrangement uses TRBV7-9 and TRBJ2-2; D possibly corresponds to TRBD2 (6 bases). With 5 bases removed from V and 0 bases from J, the gap between germline ends came to 10 bases. This CDR3 has 15 residues. Germline V gives CDR1 SEHNR, CDR2 FQNEAQ (reference sequence). The CDR3 is CASSLSGSNTGELFF. DNA of the CDR3: TGTGCCAGCAGCCTTAGCGGCTCGAACACCGGGGAGCTGTTTTTT. Full variable domain (missing parts from reference TRBV7-9 and TRBJ2-2): DTGVSQNPRHKITKRGQNVTFRCDPISEHNRLYWYRQTLGQGPEFLTYFQNEAQLEKSRLLSDRFSAERPKGSFSTLEIQRTEQGDSAMYLCASSLSGSNTGELFFGEGSRLTVL.

This chain links TRBV2 with TRBJ2-7, with a tentative D call TRBD1 (5 bases). CDR1 SNHLY and CDR2 FYNNEI come from the germline V gene. V dropped 2 bases and J dropped 4 bases, with 18 bases sitting between them. This CDR3 contains 16 residues. The CDR3 protein is CASSEPPTETTYEQYF. The CDR3 DNA follows: TGTGCCAGCAGTGAACCCCCGACAGAGACAACTTACGAGCAGTACTTC. Drawing the rest from reference TRBV2 and TRBJ2-7, the complete variable domain is EPEVTQTPSHQVTQMGQEVILRCVPISNHLYFYWYRQILGQKVEFLVSFYNNEISEKSEIFDDQFSVERPDGSNFTLKIRSTKLEDSAMYFCASSEPPTETTYEQYFGPGTRLTVT.

CDR3 amino acids: CASSGGGGSYGYTF. The CDR3 DNA follows: TGTGCCAGCAGTGGGGGAGGGGGTTCCTATGGCTACACCTTC. This chain joins TRBV2 and TRBJ1-2, with D possibly TRBD1 on 6 matching bases. Germline V lookup: CDR1 SNHLY, CDR2 FYNNEI. This CDR3 has 14 residues. Trimming removed 4 bases from V and 4 bases from J, with 13 bases in between. The variable domain in full, completed from reference TRBV2 and TRBJ1-2, reads EPEVTQTPSHQVTQMGQEVILRCVPISNHLYFYWYRQILGQKVEFLVSFYNNEISEKSEIFDDQFSVERPDGSNFTLKIRSTKLEDSAMYFCASSGGGGSYGYTFGSGTRLTVV.

The genes are TRBV28 and TRBJ2-7, with a tentative D call TRBD2 (5 bases). The CDR3 has 15 amino acids. Trimming removed 2 bases at V and 5 bases at J, with 16 bases between. Looked up from germline, CDR1 is MDHEN and CDR2 is SYDVKM. CDR3 coding DNA: TGTGCCAGCAGTTTACCAACTAGGAGCGGAGACGAGCAGTACTTC. Its protein is CASSLPTRSGDEQYF.

This clone was counted once. This sequence joins TRBV19 and TRBJ1-2; D not certain. This CDR3 is built from 13 residues. Germline V gene sequence: CDR1 LNHDA, CDR2 SQIVND (reference sequence). Between the trimmed V and J ends, which lost 5 bases and 8 bases, there was a span of 15 bases. Here the CDR3 DNA reads TGTGCCAGTAGTCCCGGGAGCGGTTTGGGCTACACCTTC. It is translated as CASSPGSGLGYTF. The full variable domain, rest sourced from reference TRBV19 and TRBJ1-2, is DGGITQSPKYLFRKEGQNVTLSCEQNLNHDAMYWYRQDPGQGLRLIYYSQIVNDFQKGDIAEGYSVSREKKESFPLTVTSAQKNPTAFYLCASSPGSGLGYTFGSGTRLTVV.

This chain uses TRBV5-1 with TRBJ2-5, with TRBD1 as a possible D gene (7 bases). V lost 4 bases and J lost 2, with 12 bases in between. The germline CDR1 and CDR2 sequences are SGHRS and YFSETQ. This CDR3 contains 14 residues. Here the CDR3 reads CASSGGTVQETQYF. CDR3 in DNA: TGCGCCAGCAGCGGGGGGACAGTTCAAGAGACCCAGTACTTC. The complete variable domain, with remaining parts taken from reference TRBV5-1 and TRBJ2-5, reads KAGVTQTPRYLIKTRGQQVTLSCSPISGHRSVSWYQQTPGQGLQFLFEYFSETQRNKGNFPGRFSGRQFSNSRSEMNVSTLELGDSALYLCASSGGTVQETQYFGPGTRLLVL.

V gene TRBV9 combines with J gene TRBJ2-5; D is ambiguous. There are 13 residues in the CDR3. Germline CDR1 is SGDLS and CDR2 is YYNGEE. V was trimmed by 2 bases and J by 0 bases, leaving 5 bases between them. The CDR3 nucleotides read TGTGCCAGCAGCGTCGGGTACCAAGAGACCCAGTACTTC. This sequence encodes CASSVGYQETQYF.

The rearrangement links TRBV27 to TRBJ2-7, with D unclear. The ends were cut back, 4 bases at V and 0 bases at J, with 4 bases in the middle. The CDR3 consists of 12 residues. Germline V lookup: CDR1 MNHEY, CDR2 SMNVEV (reference sequence). The CDR3 here is CASSSSSYEQYF. In DNA form, the CDR3 reads TGTGCCAGCAGTTCGAGCTCCTACGAGCAGTACTTC.

This rearrangement joins TRBV19 to TRBJ2-7, with 11 bases that match TRBD1. Losses at the gene ends were 2 bases for V and 4 bases for J; bases not matched to a gene: 4. CDR1 LNHDA and CDR2 SQIVND come from the germline V gene (reference sequence). The CDR3 consists of 15 residues. Here the CDR3 DNA reads TGTGCCAGTAGTATAAGGACAGGGGGCGAATACGAGCAGTACTTC. Protein product: CASSIRTGGEYEQYF. The complete variable domain, with remaining parts taken from reference TRBV19 and TRBJ2-7, reads DGGITQSPKYLFRKEGQNVTLSCEQNLNHDAMYWYRQDPGQGLRLIYYSQIVNDFQKGDIAEGYSVSREKKESFPLTVTSAQKNPTAFYLCASSIRTGGEYEQYFGPGTRLTVT.

This chain uses TRBV7-6 with TRBJ1-2; 10 nucleotides align to TRBD1. This CDR3 contains 15 residues. Germline CDR1 SGHVS, CDR2 FNYEAQ. The ends lost 1 base at V and 3 bases at J; junction bases unmatched: 2. CDR3 DNA sequence: TGTGCCAGCAGCTTAGGGGGACAGGGGCACTATGGCTACACCTTC. Translating gives CASSLGGQGHYGYTF.

In its sample, this clone was seen once. The chain is built from TRBV9 and TRBJ2-7; a weak D match, TRBD2 (5 bases). The germline CDR1 and CDR2 sequences are SGDLS and YYNGEE. Between the trimmed V and J ends, which lost 4 bases and 3 bases, there was a span of 14 bases. The length of the CDR3 is 14 residues. The CDR3 nucleotides are TGTGCCAGCAGCACCTTCGGAGGCAGCTACGAGCAGTACTTC. The encoded protein is CASSTFGGSYEQYF.